What follows are 12 T cell receptor beta chains derived from one specimen sequenced in a study of shared clonotypes between healthy human individuals. TCRdb's copy holds only in-frame clones and misses some; the assay was immunoSEQ multiplex PCR. This table has some 2.1 million clones, 85% to 95% appearing once. Input material: naive CD4+ T cells sorted from blood. Indicated subset: CD45RA+ positively selected. Receptors were obtained from a man between 18 and 29 years old in good health.

The rearrangement uses TRBV4-3 and TRBJ2-7; 8 nucleotides agree with TRBD2. Germline V gives CDR1 LGHNA, CDR2 YSLEER. The CDR3 sequence is 19 residues long. J lost 0 bases, V lost 0 bases, and 13 bases had no gene match. CDR3 residues: CASSQDRRREAISSYEQYF. CDR3 in DNA: TGCGCCAGCAGCCAAGACCGCAGGCGGGAGGCTATCTCCTCCTACGAGCAGTACTTC.

This chain uses TRBV7-2 with TRBJ1-5, with D maybe TRBD1 (5 bases). The CDR3 has 15 residues. Between the trimmed V and J ends, which lost 1 base and 7 bases, there was a span of 14 bases. Germline V gene lookup returns CDR1 SGHTA and CDR2 FQGNSA. The DNA of the CDR3 is TGTGCCAGCAGCTTAGACGGGCAGGGCTGGCAGCCCCAGCATTTT. Encoded protein: CASSLDGQGWQPQHF.

V and J are TRBV25-1 and TRBJ2-7; D perhaps matches TRBD2 (6 bases). The germline V and J ends were trimmed by 3 bases and 6 bases, with 12 bases remaining between them. CDR3 size: 13 residues. CDR1 is MGHDK, CDR2 SYGVNS, per germline. DNA for the CDR3: TGTGCCAGCAGTGAGGTGGGGGGAACCGAGCAGTACTTC. Translation: CASSEVGGTEQYF.

A note on this clone: Other DNA sequences within the sample encode an identical CDR3. The chain employs TRBV18 and TRBJ2-7; D is unclear. V was trimmed by 6 bases and J by 3 bases, leaving 12 bases between them. In germline, CDR1 is KGHSH, CDR2 LQKENI. This CDR3 spans 13 amino acids. The CDR3 region is CASSPLSGYEQYF. The CDR3 DNA reads TGTGCCAGCTCTCCCCTAAGTGGCTACGAGCAGTACTTC.

This clone showed up just once. This chain joins TRBV6-5 and TRBJ1-3; D uncertain. The CDR3 contains 15 residues. V lost 5 bases to trimming and J lost 4 bases, with 15 bases between them. From germline, CDR1 is MNHEY and CDR2 SVGAGI. The DNA for the CDR3 is TGTGCCAGCAGTCGCCCCGGGAACGGAGGAAACACCATATATTTT. Its protein product is CASSRPGNGGNTIYF.

The rearrangement links TRBV11-2 to TRBJ2-5, with 7 bases fitting TRBD2. The CDR3 contains 15 residues. The J segment lost 5 bases and the V segment lost 5 bases, leaving 11 bases of the junction unmatched. Germline CDR1 and CDR2: SGHAT and FQNNGV. CDR3 in amino acids: CASSGIPQGGETQYF. CDR3 nucleotides: TGTGCCAGCAGCGGGATTCCCCAGGGAGGGGAGACCCAGTACTTC.

The chain has TRBV7-9 and TRBJ2-5; D uncertain. CDR3 length: 13 residues. With 3 bases removed from V and 2 bases from J, the gap between germline ends came to 7 bases. Germline CDR1 SEHNR, CDR2 FQNEAQ (reference sequence). CDR3 sequence reads: CASSFGNQETQYF. The CDR3, as DNA: TGTGCCAGCAGCTTTGGTAATCAAGAGACCCAGTACTTC.

V and J are TRBV28 and TRBJ2-7, with TRBD2 as a possible D gene (6 bases). CDR1 MDHEN and CDR2 SYDVKM come from the germline V gene. V lost 1 base to trimming and J lost 1 base, with 11 bases between them. The CDR3 is made up of 15 amino acids. CDR3 nucleotides: TGTGCCAGCAGTTTATCCGGGAGTGAGTCCTACGAGCAGTACTTC. Translating it yields CASSLSGSESYEQYF.

This clone came up once. The J gene is TRBJ2-6, the V gene TRBV7-2; D gene ambiguous. The germline V gene has CDR1 SGHTA and CDR2 FQGNSA. The CDR3 runs 13 residues. The germline V and J ends were trimmed by 6 bases and 0 bases, with 3 bases remaining between them. CDR3 residues: CASRGSGANVLTF. DNA of the CDR3: TGTGCCAGCAGGGGCTCTGGGGCCAACGTCCTGACTTTC.

This sequence joins TRBV2 and TRBJ1-1; D is perhaps TRBD1 (5 bases). Germline V gene data show CDR1 as SNHLY and CDR2 as FYNNEI. This CDR3 is built from 15 residues. Trimming took 3 bases from V and 4 from J, leaving 15 bases between them. Written as DNA, the CDR3 is TGTGCCAGCAGTGACGAGGGGCGGGTAAGCACTGAAGCTTTCTTT. Translation: CASSDEGRVSTEAFF.

Of note for this clone: Just one base apart from a much larger clone, this may be a read error. The chain combines TRBV28 with TRBJ1-5; D remains ambiguous. V shed 4 bases and J shed 5 bases, with 6 bases lying between them. The germline CDR1 and CDR2 sequences are MDHEN and SYDVKM. The CDR3 has 12 residues. In DNA form, the CDR3 reads TGTGCCAGCAGTTACGGGGATCAGCCCCAGCATTTT. It yields the protein CASSYGDQPQHF. The full variable domain, rest sourced from reference TRBV28 and TRBJ1-5, is DVKVTQSSRYLVKRTGEKVFLECVQDMDHENMFWYRQDPGLGLRLIYFSYDVKMKEKGDIPEGYSVSREKKERFSLILESASTNQTSMYLCASSYGDQPQHFGDGTRLSIL.

The V gene is TRBV10-2, the J gene TRBJ2-2; D unclear. The germline V gene encodes CDR1 WSHSY and CDR2 SAAADI. Trimming stripped 2 bases from V and 14 bases from J, with 18 bases between. The CDR3 totals 14 residues. The CDR3 spells CASSENSPEGLLFF. The CDR3 DNA reads TGCGCCAGCAGTGAGAACAGCCCAGAAGGTCTACTGTTTTTT.